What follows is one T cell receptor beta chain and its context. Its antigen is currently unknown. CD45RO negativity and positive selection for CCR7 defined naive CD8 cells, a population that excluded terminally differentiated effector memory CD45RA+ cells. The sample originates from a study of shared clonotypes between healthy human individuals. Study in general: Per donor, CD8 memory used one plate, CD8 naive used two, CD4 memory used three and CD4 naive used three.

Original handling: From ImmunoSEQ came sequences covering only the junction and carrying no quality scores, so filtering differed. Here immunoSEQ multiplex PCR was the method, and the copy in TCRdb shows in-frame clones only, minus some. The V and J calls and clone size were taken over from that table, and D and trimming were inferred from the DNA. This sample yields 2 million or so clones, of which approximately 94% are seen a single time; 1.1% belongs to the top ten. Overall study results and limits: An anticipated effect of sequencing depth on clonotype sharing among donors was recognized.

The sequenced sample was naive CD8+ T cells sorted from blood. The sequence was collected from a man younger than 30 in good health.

The CDR3 DNA reads as TGTGCCAGCAGCTCCTGGCTAGCGGGAGTTATAGATACGCAGTATTTT. It yields the protein CASSSWLAGVIDTQYF. The V gene is TRBV5-6, the J gene TRBJ2-3; 10 bases match TRBD2. J was trimmed by 5 bases and V by 3 bases; bases with no gene match: 9. This CDR3 is 16 amino acids long. CDR1 and CDR2 (germline): SGHDT, YYEEEE.